The 6 T cell receptor beta chains given below trace back to one sample, sequenced in a study of blood T cells in healthy people across ages. A second PCR of roughly 7 to 11 cycles used a sample-barcoded 5' primer and a J-beta primer mix. Via MiXCR, TCRdb re-called the 5' RACE reads, giving one row per CDR3 protein. The table shows about 1.4 million distinct CDR3 sequences, with approximately 59% occurring only once. Material: blood. These receptor sequences come from a man younger than 35 in good health.

This chain joins TRBV12-3 or TRBV12-4 and TRBJ1-1, with D perhaps matching TRBD1 (5 bases). There are 16 residues in the CDR3. V gave up 0 bases and J gave up 1 base, with 12 bases separating them. The CDR3 nucleotides read TGTGCCAGCAGTTTAGCCTCAGGGAGGTCGAACACTGAAGCTTTCTTT. Translation gives CASSLASGRSNTEAFF.

Regarding this clonotype: With a much larger clone just one base away, this may be a read error. This chain joins TRBV6-5 and TRBJ2-3; TRBD1 agrees at 7 bases. CDR3 size: 13 residues. J gave up 2 bases and V 7 bases, and 3 bases lay outside the gene matches. Germline V CDR1 and CDR2: MNHEY, SVGAGI. The CDR3 protein is CASTDRLTDTQYF. The DNA for the CDR3 is TGTGCCAGCACGGACAGGCTCACAGATACGCAGTATTTT.

The chain joins TRBV6-6 to TRBJ2-1; 10 bases fit TRBD2. V shed 8 bases and J 3 bases; nucleotides not matched to a gene: 10. There are 16 residues in the CDR3. CDR1 and CDR2 from the germline V gene are MNHNY and SVGAGI (reference sequence). CDR3 amino acids: CASSLAGAEYYNEQFF. CDR3 bases: TGTGCCAGCTCCCTAGCGGGGGCGGAGTACTACAATGAGCAGTTCTTC.

The chain carries TRBV4-1 and TRBJ2-5; 9 bases are a match to TRBD1. The J call may be wrong; the DNA end is better matched by TRBJ2-7. Germline lookup yields CDR1 MGHRA and CDR2 YSYEKL. This CDR3 has 16 residues. Written as DNA, the CDR3 is TGCGCCAGCAGCCAAGACAGGACAGGGGCTAAGAACGAGCAGTACTTC. Amino acid sequence: CASSQDRTGAKNEQYF.

The chain combines TRBV5-1 with TRBJ2-2, with D uncertain. The CDR3 spans 16 residues. The germline V gene has CDR1 SGHRS and CDR2 YFSETQ. V lost 0 bases, J lost 0 bases, and 9 bases lay in between. The CDR3 loop is CASSLVPGSNTGELFF. CDR3 nucleotide sequence: TGCGCCAGCAGCTTGGTTCCAGGATCGAACACCGGGGAGCTGTTTTTT.

The CDR3, as DNA: TGTGCCAGCAGCTTGGGAGCGGGAGGGCGGATGTTGCAGTATTTT. Its protein is CASSLGAGGRMLQYF. The chain combines TRBV5-5 with TRBJ2-3; 10 nucleotides agree with TRBD2. CDR3 size: 15 residues. Germline assignment: CDR1 SGHKS and CDR2 YYEKEE (reference sequence). With V trimmed by 0 bases and J by 11 bases, 9 bases remained unmatched.